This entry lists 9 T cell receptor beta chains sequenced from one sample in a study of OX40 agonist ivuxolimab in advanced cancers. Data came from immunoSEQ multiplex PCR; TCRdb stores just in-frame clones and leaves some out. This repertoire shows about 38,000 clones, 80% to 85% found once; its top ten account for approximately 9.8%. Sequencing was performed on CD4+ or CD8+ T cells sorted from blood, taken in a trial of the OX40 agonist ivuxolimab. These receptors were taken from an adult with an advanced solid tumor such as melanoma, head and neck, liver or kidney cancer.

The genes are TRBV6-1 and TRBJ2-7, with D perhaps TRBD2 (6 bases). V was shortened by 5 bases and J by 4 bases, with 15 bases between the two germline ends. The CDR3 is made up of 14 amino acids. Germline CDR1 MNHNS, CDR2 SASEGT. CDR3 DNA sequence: TGTGCCAGCAGTCTAGCGCCCTCGGGGTACGAGCAGTACTTC. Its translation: CASSLAPSGYEQYF.

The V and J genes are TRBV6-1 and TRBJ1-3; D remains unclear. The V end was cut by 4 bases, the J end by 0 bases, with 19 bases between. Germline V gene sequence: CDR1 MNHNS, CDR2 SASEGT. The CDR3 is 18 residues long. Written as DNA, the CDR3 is TGTGCCAGCAGTGCATATGGCCCTACCCCGCTCTCTGGAAACACCATATATTTT. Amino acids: CASSAYGPTPLSGNTIYF.

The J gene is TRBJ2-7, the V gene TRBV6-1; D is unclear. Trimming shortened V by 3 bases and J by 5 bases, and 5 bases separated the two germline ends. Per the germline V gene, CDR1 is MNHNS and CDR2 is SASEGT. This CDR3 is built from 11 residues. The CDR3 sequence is CASSEPHEQYF. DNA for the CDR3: TGTGCCAGCAGTGAGCCCCACGAGCAGTACTTC.

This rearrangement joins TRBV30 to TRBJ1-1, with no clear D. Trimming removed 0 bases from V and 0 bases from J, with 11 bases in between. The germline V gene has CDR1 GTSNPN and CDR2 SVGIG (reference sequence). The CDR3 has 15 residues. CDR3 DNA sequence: TGTGCCTGGAGTGTACCACGGACCATGAACACTGAAGCTTTCTTT. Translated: CAWSVPRTMNTEAFF. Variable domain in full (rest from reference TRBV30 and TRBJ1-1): SQTIHQWPATLVQPVGSPLSLECTVEGTSNPNLYWYRQAAGRGLQLLFYSVGIGQISSEVPQNLSASRPQDRQFILSSKKLLLSDSGFYLCAWSVPRTMNTEAFFGQGTRLTVV.

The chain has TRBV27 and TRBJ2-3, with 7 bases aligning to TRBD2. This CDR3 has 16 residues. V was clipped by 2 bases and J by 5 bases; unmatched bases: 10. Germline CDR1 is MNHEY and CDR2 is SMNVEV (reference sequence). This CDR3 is CASSLRSSGERDTQYF. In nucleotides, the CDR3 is TGTGCCAGCAGTTTACGGTCTAGCGGAGAGCGAGATACGCAGTATTTT.

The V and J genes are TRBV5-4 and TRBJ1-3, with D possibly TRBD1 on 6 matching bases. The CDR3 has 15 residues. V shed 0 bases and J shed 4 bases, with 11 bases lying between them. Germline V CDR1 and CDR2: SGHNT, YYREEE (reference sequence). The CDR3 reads CASSLDRALGNTIYF. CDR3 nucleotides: TGTGCCAGCAGCTTGGACAGGGCGTTAGGAAACACCATATATTTT.

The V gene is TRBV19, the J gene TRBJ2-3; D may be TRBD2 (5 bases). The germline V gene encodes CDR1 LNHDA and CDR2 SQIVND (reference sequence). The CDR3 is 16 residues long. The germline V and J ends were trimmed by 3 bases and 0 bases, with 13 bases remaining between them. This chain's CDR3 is CASSMGEGLSTDTQYF. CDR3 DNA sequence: TGTGCCAGTAGTATGGGCGAGGGCCTTAGCACAGATACGCAGTATTTT.

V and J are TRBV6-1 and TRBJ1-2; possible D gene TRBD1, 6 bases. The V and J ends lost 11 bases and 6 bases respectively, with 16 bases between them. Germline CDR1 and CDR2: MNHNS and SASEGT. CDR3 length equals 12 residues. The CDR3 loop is CASLGGGNGYTF. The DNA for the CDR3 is TGTGCCTCCCTAGGGGGGGGAAATGGCTACACCTTC.

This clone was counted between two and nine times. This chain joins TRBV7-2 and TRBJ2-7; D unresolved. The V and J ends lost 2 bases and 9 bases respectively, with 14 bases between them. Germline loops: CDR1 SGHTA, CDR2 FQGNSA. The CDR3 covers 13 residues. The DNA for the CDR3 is TGTGCCAGCAGCTTATCGCCAGGTGGGGTGCAGTACTTC. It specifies CASSLSPGGVQYF.